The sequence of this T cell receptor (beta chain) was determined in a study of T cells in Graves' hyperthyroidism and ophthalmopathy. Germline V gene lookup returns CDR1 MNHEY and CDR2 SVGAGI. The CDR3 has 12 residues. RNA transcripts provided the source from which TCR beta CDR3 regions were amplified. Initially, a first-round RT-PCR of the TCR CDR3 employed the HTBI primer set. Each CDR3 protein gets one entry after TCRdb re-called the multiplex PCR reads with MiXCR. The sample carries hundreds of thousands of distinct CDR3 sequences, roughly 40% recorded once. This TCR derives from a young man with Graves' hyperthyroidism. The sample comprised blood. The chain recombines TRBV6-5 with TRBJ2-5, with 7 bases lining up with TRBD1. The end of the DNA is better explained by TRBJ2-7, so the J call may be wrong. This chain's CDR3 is CATGQLDHEQYF. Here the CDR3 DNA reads TGTGCCACGGGACAGCTCGACCACGAGCAGTACTTC.